This record concerns one T cell receptor beta chain sequence. Its cognate antigen is unknown. The sample comes from a study of T cells in localized non-small cell lung cancer. Study conclusions and caveats: Detection in adjacent lung was observed for a median 57 of the top 100 tumor clones. Without multi-region sequencing, intratumor heterogeneity could not be excluded. It was uninvolved adjacent lung that showed the highest T cell clonality, exceeding tumor.

CDR1 SGHVS and CDR2 FNYEAQ come from the germline V gene. The CDR3 contains 15 residues. V lost 1 base and J 9 bases, leaving 16 bases between the germline ends. Only in-frame clones appear in the TCRdb table, and some are missing; sequencing was by immunoSEQ multiplex PCR. The table has more than 20,000 clones, approximately 86% seen once. The starting material was PBMCs, obtained before any cancer treatment. This TCR was sampled from a man between 35 and 75 years old with stage II squamous cell lung carcinoma. The rearrangement joins TRBV7-6 to TRBJ2-1, with D tentatively TRBD1 or TRBD2 (6 bases each). The DNA of the CDR3 is TGTGCCAGCAGCTTAGAGGGGGGAGCCTACGCTGAGCAGTTCTTC. This translates into CASSLEGGAYAEQFF.